Listed here is a single T cell receptor beta chain. V gave up 4 bases and J gave up 2 bases, with 6 bases separating them. The CDR3 has 11 residues. Germline V lookup: CDR1 DFQATT, CDR2 SNEGSKA (reference sequence). This entry is derived from a study of blood T cell repertoires in COVID-19. Measured with immunoSEQ multiplex PCR; TCRdb has only the in-frame clones, and not every one. The sample carries roughly 120,000 clones, around 85% recorded once. The chain carries TRBV20-1 and TRBJ2-7; no firm D call. This receptor was identified in a woman in her fifties or sixties with COVID-19, enrolled during active disease. Sequencing input: peripheral blood. The CDR3 is CSAKSAYEQYF. CDR3 DNA sequence: TGCAGTGCTAAGAGCGCCTACGAGCAGTACTTC.